This T cell receptor (beta chain) was sequenced during a study of identical twins. This clonotype showed up many times. TCRdb reprocessed the 5' RACE reads via MiXCR and lists one record per CDR3 protein. The table has some 710,000 distinct CDR3 sequences, around 6% seen once; the top ten hold 1.5% to 2%. CDR1 and CDR2 from the germline V gene are SGHVS and FQNEAQ. This CDR3 region has 15 residues. V gave up 4 bases and J gave up 8 bases; unmatched junction bases: 4. The specimen was naive T cells sorted from blood. The genes are TRBV7-8 and TRBJ2-1; 14 bases map to TRBD2. The TCR sequence derives from a man aged 18 to 29 in good health. CDR3 sequence: CASSWGLAGADEQFF. In DNA, the CDR3 is TGTGCCAGCAGCTGGGGACTAGCGGGAGCTGATGAGCAGTTCTTC. The variable domain in full, completed from reference TRBV7-8 and TRBJ2-1, reads GAGVSQSPRYKVAKRGQDVALRCDPISGHVSLFWYQQALGQGPEFLTYFQNEAQLDKSGLPSDRFFAERPEGSVSTLKIQRTQQEDSAVYLCASSWGLAGADEQFFGPGTRLTVL.